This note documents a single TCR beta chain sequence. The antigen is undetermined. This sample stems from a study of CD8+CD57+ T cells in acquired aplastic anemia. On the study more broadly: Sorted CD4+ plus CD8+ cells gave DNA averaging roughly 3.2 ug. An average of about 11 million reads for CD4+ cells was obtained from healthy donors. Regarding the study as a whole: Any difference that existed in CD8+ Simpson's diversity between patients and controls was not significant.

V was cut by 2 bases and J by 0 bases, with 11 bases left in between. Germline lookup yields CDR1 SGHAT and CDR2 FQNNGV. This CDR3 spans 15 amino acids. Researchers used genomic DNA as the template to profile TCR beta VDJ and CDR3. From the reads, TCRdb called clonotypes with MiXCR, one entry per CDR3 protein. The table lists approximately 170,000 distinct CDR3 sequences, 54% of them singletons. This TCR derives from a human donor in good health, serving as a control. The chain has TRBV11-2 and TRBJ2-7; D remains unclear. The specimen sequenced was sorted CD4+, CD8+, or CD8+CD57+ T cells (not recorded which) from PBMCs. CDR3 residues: CASSLRAASSYEQYF. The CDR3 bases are TGTGCCAGCAGCTTAAGGGCGGCAAGCTCCTACGAGCAGTACTTC.